This TCR beta chain is drawn from a study of blood T cell repertoires in COVID-19. Study summary: The origin of the acute and convalescent COVID-19 samples was the United States, Italy and Spain.

This clone was seen a handful of times. This CDR3 is 14 amino acids long. In germline, CDR1 is MNHEY, CDR2 SVGEGT. V trimming: 2 bases; J trimming: 8 bases; junction bases outside the gene matches: 0. Profiled with immunoSEQ multiplex PCR; TCRdb holds only in-frame clones, not every one. The table records a few hundred thousand clones, approximately 87% of them present only once. The rearrangement uses TRBV6-2 or TRBV6-3 and TRBJ1-4, with 12 bases lining up with TRBD1. The sequenced sample consisted of peripheral blood. This TCR was sampled from a woman aged 50 to 60 with acute or convalescent COVID-19. The CDR3 region has the DNA TGTGCCAGCAGTTACGGGACAGGGGGCGAAAAACTGTTTTTT. Translated: CASSYGTGGEKLFF.